This entry concerns a single TCR beta chain. Its matching antigen is unknown. CDR1 is DFQATT and CDR2 is SNEGSKA in the germline V gene (reference sequence). This CDR3 contains 15 residues. UMIs accompanied the 5'RACE template switching by which TCR beta cDNA was made. TCRdb reanalyzed the 5' RACE reads, giving one entry per CDR3 protein sequence and no DNA. The table lists roughly 300,000 distinct CDR3 sequences. This sample was included in a study of T cells expressing NK-cell markers. Findings of the study overall: Each of about 6 donors carried dominant NKG2C+ clonotypes accounting for about 1.0-7.5% of CD8+ T cells.

Sequencing input: blood T cells: a sorted CD56 or NKG2C T cell subset, CD4+ or CD8+ T cells, or bulk PBMC T cells (not recorded which). The sequence was obtained from a woman between 18 and 69 years old in good health. The chain joins TRBV20-1 to TRBJ2-1; the D call from TCRdb, TRBD1, cannot be confirmed without DNA. This CDR3 reads CSAGGGHGSYNEQFF.